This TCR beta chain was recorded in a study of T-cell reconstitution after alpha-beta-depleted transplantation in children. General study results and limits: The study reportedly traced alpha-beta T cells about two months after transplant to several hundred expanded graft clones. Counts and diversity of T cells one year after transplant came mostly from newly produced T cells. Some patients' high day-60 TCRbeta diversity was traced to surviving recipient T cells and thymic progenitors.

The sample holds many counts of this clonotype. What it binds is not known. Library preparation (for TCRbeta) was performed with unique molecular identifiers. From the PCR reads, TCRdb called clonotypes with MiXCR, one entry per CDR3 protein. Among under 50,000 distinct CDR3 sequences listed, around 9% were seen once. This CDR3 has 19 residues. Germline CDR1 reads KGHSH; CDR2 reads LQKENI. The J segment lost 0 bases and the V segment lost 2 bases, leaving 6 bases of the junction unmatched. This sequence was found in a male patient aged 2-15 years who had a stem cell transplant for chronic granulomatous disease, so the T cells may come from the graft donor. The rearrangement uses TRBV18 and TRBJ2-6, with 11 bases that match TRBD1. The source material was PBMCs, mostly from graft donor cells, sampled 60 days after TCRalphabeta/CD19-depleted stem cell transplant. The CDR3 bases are TGTGCCAGCTCACCAAAAAGGACAGGGGGCCTCTCTGGGGCCAACGTCCTGACTTTC. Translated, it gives CASSPKRTGGLSGANVLTF.